What follows are 25 T cell receptor beta chains derived from one specimen sequenced in a study of spatial heterogeneity in lung cancer. Study results and caveats: Tracking of tumor mutation counts was seen in expanded intratumoral alpha and beta TCR counts.

No antigen has been assigned to these receptors. TCRdb redid the calling of the 5' RACE reads with MiXCR, one entry per CDR3 protein. This table has around 3,600 distinct CDR3 sequences, around a quarter appearing once. Time point meaning: sample taken at primary tumor resection. The sequences come from lung tumor tissue, collected at surgery. These receptor sequences come from a male donor with early-stage non-small cell lung cancer.

J is TRBJ2-4 and V is TRBV12-3 or TRBV12-4; D gene unclear. Trimming cost V 3 bases and J 0 bases, with 6 bases left between them. The CDR3 runs 14 residues. The CDR3 region has the DNA TGTGCCAGCAGTTTTGGATTAGCCAAAAACATTCAGTACTTC. Translating it yields CASSFGLAKNIQYF.

This clonotype was observed a single time. CDR3 loop: CASSFSGGHEQYF. In DNA form, the CDR3 reads TGTGCCAGCAGTTTTAGCGGGGGGCACGAGCAGTACTTC. The rearrangement joins TRBV11-2 to TRBJ2-7; 10 nucleotides agree with TRBD2. The V segment lost 6 bases and the J segment 5 bases; nucleotides outside the gene matches: 4. Germline loops: CDR1 SGHAT, CDR2 FQNNGV. CDR3 length: 13 residues.

This clonotype is medium-sized (0.01 to 0.1%) in the sample. V gene TRBV2 combines with J gene TRBJ2-5; D is undetermined. CDR3 length equals 11 residues. The germline V and J ends were trimmed by 6 bases and 5 bases, with 7 bases remaining between them. Germline lookup yields CDR1 SNHLY and CDR2 FYNNEI. The CDR3 DNA reads as TGTGCCAGCAGACGCCAGGAGACCCAGTACTTC. Protein product: CASRRQETQYF.

This clonotype was detected a few times. The chain recombines TRBV18 with TRBJ2-7; D is ambiguous. The V end lost 3 bases, the J end lost 0 bases, and 6 bases lay between the germline ends. Germline CDR1 is KGHSH and CDR2 is LQKENI. This CDR3 region has 13 residues. CDR3 bases: TGTGCCAGCTCACCTGCAGCCTCCTACGAGCAGTACTTC. Protein product: CASSPAASYEQYF.

The sample holds one count of this clonotype. This rearrangement joins TRBV9 to TRBJ2-3; no definite D call. The germline V and J ends were trimmed by 0 bases and 4 bases, with 9 bases remaining between them. The length of the CDR3 is 14 residues. Germline CDR1 reads SGDLS; CDR2 reads YYNGEE. The CDR3, as DNA: TGTGCCAGCAGCGTAGCTCATGGCTCAGATACGCAGTATTTT. This codes for CASSVAHGSDTQYF.

The rearrangement links TRBV20-1 to TRBJ2-1, with no clear D. Germline-derived CDR1 and CDR2 are DFQATT and SNEGSKA (reference sequence). Trimming shortened V by 2 bases and J by 10 bases, and 18 bases separated the two germline ends. This CDR3 contains 14 residues. The CDR3 bases are TGCAGTGCTAGATTAAGTACGGGCAAAGGGGAGCAGTTCTTC. This encodes CSARLSTGKGEQFF.

At least ten counts were recorded for this clonotype. The V call is TRBV7-6, the J call TRBJ1-1, with a tentative D call TRBD1 (6 bases). Germline loops: CDR1 SGHVS, CDR2 FNYEAQ. The V and J ends lost 5 bases and 5 bases respectively, with 18 bases between them. There are 15 residues in the CDR3. CDR3 region: CASSLHGGARTEAFF. CDR3 nucleotide sequence: TGTGCCAGCAGCCTCCACGGGGGCGCAAGGACTGAAGCTTTCTTT.

The V and J genes are TRBV30 and TRBJ2-7, with D uncertain. CDR1 is GTSNPN and CDR2 is SVGIG in the germline V gene (reference sequence). This CDR3 has 13 residues. Trimming took off 4 bases at V and 0 bases at J, with 10 bases between the two ends. The CDR3, as DNA: TGTGCCTGGAACCGAGGTAGCTCCTACGAGCAGTACTTC. Protein sequence: CAWNRGSSYEQYF. Full variable domain (missing parts from reference TRBV30 and TRBJ2-7): SQTIHQWPATLVQPVGSPLSLECTVEGTSNPNLYWYRQAAGRGLQLLFYSVGIGQISSEVPQNLSASRPQDRQFILSSKKLLLSDSGFYLCAWNRGSSYEQYFGPGTRLTVT.

Judged by abundance, this clonotype is medium-sized. The chain couples TRBV6-6 to TRBJ2-5; tentatively, D is TRBD1 or TRBD2 (5 bases each). From germline, CDR1 is MNHNY and CDR2 SVGAGI (reference sequence). V lost 5 bases and J 3 bases, leaving 13 bases between the germline ends. This CDR3 is 14 amino acids long. CDR3 nucleotide sequence: TGTGCCAGCAGTAAGACCGGGACCAAAGAGACCCAGTACTTC. Protein product: CASSKTGTKETQYF.

V usage is TRBV18 and J usage is TRBJ2-5; 10 bases are a match to TRBD2. CDR1 KGHSH and CDR2 LQKENI come from the germline V gene. V dropped 3 bases and J dropped 2; count of bases not matched to a gene: 6. CDR3 length equals 16 residues. In DNA, the CDR3 is TGTGCCAGCTCACCTCTAGCGGGAGCGACACAAGAGACCCAGTACTTC. Translated, it gives CASSPLAGATQETQYF.

This clonotype is deemed medium-sized (0.01 to 0.1%). V gene TRBV9 combines with J gene TRBJ2-1; TRBD2 matches 9 bases. V was clipped by 0 bases and J by 7 bases; unmatched bases: 5. Per germline, CDR1 SGDLS and CDR2 YYNGEE. The CDR3 runs to 15 residues. CDR3 protein: CASSVEGLAWNEQFF. The CDR3 region has the DNA TGTGCCAGCAGCGTAGAAGGACTAGCGTGGAATGAGCAGTTCTTC.

This clonotype was seen a handful of times. The rearrangement joins TRBV28 to TRBJ2-3, with a tentative D call TRBD2 (6 bases). The germline V gene encodes CDR1 MDHEN and CDR2 SYDVKM. This CDR3 is built from 13 residues. The CDR3 sequence is CGWGAGPTDTQYF. The CDR3 coding sequence is TGTGGCTGGGGCGCGGGACCCACAGATACGCAGTATTTT.

The V gene is TRBV12-3 or TRBV12-4, the J gene TRBJ2-2, with no clear D. This CDR3 contains 12 residues. V was clipped by 3 bases and J by 7 bases, with 6 bases between them. In DNA form, the CDR3 reads TGTGCCAGCAGTTTCGGCGGCGGGGAGCTGTTTTTT. It encodes CASSFGGGELFF.

The chain links TRBV5-1 to TRBJ2-7; 10 nucleotides line up with TRBD2. In germline, CDR1 is SGHRS, CDR2 YFSETQ. The V segment lost 4 bases and the J segment 6 bases; nucleotides outside the gene matches: 7. The CDR3 spans 14 residues. This CDR3 is CASSQGLALGEQYF. For the CDR3, the DNA is TGCGCCAGCAGCCAGGGACTAGCGCTCGGCGAGCAGTACTTC.

This clonotype is judged medium-sized. J is TRBJ2-7 and V is TRBV2; TRBD2 matches 7 bases. The germline V gene encodes CDR1 SNHLY and CDR2 FYNNEI. The CDR3 is 14 residues long. Losses at the gene ends were 6 bases for V and 6 bases for J; bases not matched to a gene: 11. The CDR3 DNA is TGTGCCAGCAGGCGGGGCGGGAGCCCCCTCGAGCAGTACTTC. Residues: CASRRGGSPLEQYF.

This clonotype was counted many times. The chain has TRBV27 and TRBJ1-5; 7 bases align to TRBD1. Germline V CDR1 and CDR2: MNHEY, SMNVEV (reference sequence). J gave up 4 bases and V 2 bases, and 5 bases lay outside the gene matches. The CDR3 spans 15 residues. The DNA of the CDR3 is TGTGCCAGCAGTTTAAGGGGGCAGCTAAATCAGCCCCAGCATTTT. Its translation: CASSLRGQLNQPQHF.

This clonotype was observed a handful of times. This chain uses TRBV3-1 with TRBJ2-5; D possibly corresponds to TRBD1 (6 bases). The V gene lost 6 bases and the J gene lost 2 bases, with 13 bases spanning the gap. The CDR3 has 14 amino acids. Germline V gene sequence: CDR1 LGHDT, CDR2 YNNKEL (reference sequence). The chain's CDR3 is CASRRQATQETQYF. In nucleotides, the CDR3 is TGTGCCAGCAGGCGACAGGCGACACAAGAGACCCAGTACTTC.

This clonotype is categorized as medium-sized. The V and J genes are TRBV12-3 or TRBV12-4 and TRBJ2-1, with 7 positions matching TRBD1. The V segment lost 4 bases and the J segment 6 bases; nucleotides outside the gene matches: 9. The CDR3 is made up of 15 amino acids. CDR3: CASSYADRAGNEQFF. The CDR3 coding sequence is TGTGCCAGCAGTTACGCCGACAGGGCTGGCAATGAGCAGTTCTTC.

The chain links TRBV28 to TRBJ2-2; D unclear. Trimming cost V 6 bases and J 7 bases, with 12 bases left between them. Germline V gene lookup returns CDR1 MDHEN and CDR2 SYDVKM. This CDR3 comprises 13 residues. The CDR3 region has the DNA TGTGCCAGCAGCCCAGGAGATGGCGGGGAGCTGTTTTTT. It specifies CASSPGDGGELFF. Full variable domain (rest looked up from reference TRBV28 and TRBJ2-2): DVKVTQSSRYLVKRTGEKVFLECVQDMDHENMFWYRQDPGLGLRLIYFSYDVKMKEKGDIPEGYSVSREKKERFSLILESASTNQTSMYLCASSPGDGGELFFGEGSRLTVL.

This rearrangement joins TRBV7-9 to TRBJ2-3; either TRBD1 or TRBD2 may supply D (5 bases each). The CDR3 is made up of 15 amino acids. The germline V gene encodes CDR1 SEHNR and CDR2 FQNEAQ (reference sequence). V lost 5 bases to trimming and J lost 2 bases, with 14 bases between them. CDR3 protein: CASSEGLGLTDTQYF. CDR3 DNA: TGTGCCAGCAGCGAGGGGCTGGGGCTCACAGATACGCAGTATTTT.

This clonotype occurred a few times. The V and J genes are TRBV18 and TRBJ2-7; the D is unclear. The V gene's germline CDR1 is KGHSH and CDR2 LQKENI. This CDR3 spans 11 amino acids. V was cut by 2 bases and J by 4 bases, with 3 bases left in between. CDR3 protein: CASSPGYEQYF. The CDR3 DNA reads as TGTGCCAGCTCACCAGGGTACGAGCAGTACTTC.

The V and J genes are TRBV6-1 and TRBJ2-3, with TRBD1 matching over 7 bases. This CDR3 is 14 amino acids long. The germline gives CDR1 MNHNS, CDR2 SASEGT. J was trimmed by 4 bases and V by 6 bases; bases with no gene match: 7. CDR3 protein: CASRAAQGADTQYF. DNA for the CDR3: TGTGCCAGCAGGGCGGCGCAGGGGGCAGATACGCAGTATTTT.

Relative to its sample, this clonotype is large. The rearrangement joins TRBV11-2 to TRBJ2-7, with 9 bases fitting TRBD2. Germline CDR1 is SGHAT and CDR2 is FQNNGV. V shed 1 base, J shed 4 bases, and the junction held 8 bases outside the gene matches. The CDR3 is made up of 16 amino acids. The CDR3 loop reads CASSLVSGRPLYEQYF. CDR3 bases: TGTGCCAGCAGCTTAGTGAGCGGGAGGCCTCTATACGAGCAGTACTTC.

Only a few counts were recorded for this clonotype. The chain uses TRBV7-2 and TRBJ2-7; 9 positions match TRBD2. The CDR3 covers 15 residues. Germline V lookup: CDR1 SGHTA, CDR2 FQGNSA. After removal of 4 bases from V and 1 base from J, the junction contained 5 bases not matched to a gene. The CDR3 region is CASSSPLAGSYEQYF. The CDR3 DNA reads as TGTGCCAGCAGCTCGCCTCTAGCGGGATCCTACGAGCAGTACTTC.

This clonotype is judged medium-sized. The chain has TRBV28 and TRBJ1-2, with a weak D call TRBD1 (6 bases). The germline V gene has CDR1 MDHEN and CDR2 SYDVKM. This CDR3 contains 14 residues. V lost 7 bases and J lost 1, with 13 bases in between. CDR3 protein: CASKRTEINYGYTF. The CDR3 region has the DNA TGTGCCAGCAAAAGGACAGAGATTAACTATGGCTACACCTTC.